These 28 T cell receptor beta chains were sequenced from one sample in a study of blood T cells in healthy people across ages (dated by TCRdb to about 2015). Library preparation used 5' RACE. The sequencer listed for this sample is Illumina HiSeq 2500. The second PCR ran for roughly 6 to 11 cycles and used a J-beta primer mix along with a sample-barcoded 5' primer. TCRdb redid the processing of the public reads, applying fastp at Q25 and MiXCR, and retained in-frame beta chains. Entries that share a CDR3 protein sequence are merged under the most common genes and DNA. This sample comprises under 2,000,000 distinct CDR3 sequences, 49% of them detected only once. The ten largest clonotypes hold roughly 2% of the sample. Sequencing was done on a sample of blood. The receptors here all came from a woman in her 40s in good health.

The chain carries TRBV20-1 and TRBJ2-7; no reliable D call. This CDR3 region has 13 residues. Trimming took 2 bases from V and 4 from J, leaving 12 bases between them. CDR1 is DFQATT, CDR2 SNEGSKA, per germline (reference sequence). CDR3 protein: CSARPGGRYEQYF. The CDR3 DNA is TGCAGTGCTAGACCGGGCGGACGATACGAGCAGTACTTC.

The J gene is TRBJ2-3, the V gene TRBV5-1; 15 bases align to TRBD2. The CDR3 has 17 residues. Germline CDR1 and CDR2: SGHRS and YFSETQ. The ends lost 1 base at V and 3 bases at J; junction bases unmatched: 3. The CDR3 DNA reads TGCGCCAGCAGCTTGCAAGGGACTAGCGGGGGGACAGATACGCAGTATTTT. Its protein is CASSLQGTSGGTDTQYF. Full variable domain (remainder filled in from reference TRBV5-1 and TRBJ2-3): KAGVTQTPRYLIKTRGQQVTLSCSPISGHRSVSWYQQTPGQGLQFLFEYFSETQRNKGNFPGRFSGRQFSNSRSEMNVSTLELGDSALYLCASSLQGTSGGTDTQYFGPGTRLTVL.

This clonotype has only a few counts. The chain recombines TRBV2 with TRBJ2-5, with 11 nucleotides matching TRBD2. The J call is uncertain, as TRBJ2-7 better fits the DNA end. This CDR3 spans 14 amino acids. Germline CDR1 reads SNHLY; CDR2 reads FYNNEI. CDR3 bases: TGTGCCAGCACAACACTAGCGGGGGCTTACGAGCAGTACTTC. It encodes CASTTLAGAYEQYF.

Note on this clonotype: The conserved final phenylalanine or tryptophan is absent from the CDR3, which likely points to a read error. The V gene is TRBV9, the J gene TRBJ2-7; tentatively, D is TRBD1 (6 bases). Trimming removed 2 bases from V and 3 bases from J, with 12 bases in between. Germline assignment: CDR1 SGDLS and CDR2 YYNGEE. CDR3 length equals 14 residues. In nucleotides, the CDR3 is TGTGCCAGCAGCGTTGAACAGGGTGTCTACGAGCAGTACTCC. Protein: CASSVEQGVYEQYS.

The chain uses TRBV7-9 and TRBJ1-2; no firm D call. Trimming left V 5 bases short and J 3 bases short, with 16 bases between. This CDR3 comprises 15 residues. CDR1 is SEHNR, CDR2 FQNEAQ, per germline (reference sequence). CDR3 nucleotides: TGTGCCAGCAGCCTTACGGGAGTAGATTACTATGGCTACACCTTC. Its protein is CASSLTGVDYYGYTF.

As for this clonotype: The junction differs from germline at one of its ends, possibly a read error. The chain joins TRBV12-3 or TRBV12-4 to TRBJ1-5, with 10 bases matching TRBD1. CDR3 size: 14 residues. The CDR3 region is CASTTGQGDHPQHF. Here the CDR3 DNA reads TGTGCCAGCACCACCGGACAGGGGGATCATCCCCAGCATTTT.

A few counts support this clonotype. This chain connects TRBV29-1 to TRBJ2-7; no firm D call. The CDR3 runs 12 residues. Germline V gives CDR1 SQVTM, CDR2 ANQGSEA. The V end was cut by 5 bases, the J end by 4 bases, with 12 bases between. The CDR3: CSVLNPGYEQYF. The CDR3 DNA follows: TGCAGCGTTTTGAATCCCGGGTACGAGCAGTACTTC.

J is TRBJ2-3 and V is TRBV11-2; D not resolved. Between the trimmed V and J ends, which lost 5 bases and 4 bases, there was a span of 7 bases. Looked up from germline, CDR1 is SGHAT and CDR2 is FQNNGV. The CDR3 has 12 residues. The CDR3 sequence: CASSKISDTQYF. The CDR3 DNA reads as TGTGCCAGCAGCAAGATCTCAGATACGCAGTATTTT.

V usage is TRBV5-6 and J usage is TRBJ2-4; TRBD1 matches at 7 bases. The last part of the DNA fits TRBJ2-7 better; the J call may be wrong. Looked up from germline, CDR1 is SGHDT and CDR2 is YYEEEE. The CDR3 consists of 14 residues. The CDR3 sequence is CASSQGQSEYEQYF. In DNA, the CDR3 is TGTGCCAGCAGCCAGGGACAGTCCGAATACGAGCAGTACTTC.

The chain recombines TRBV11-3 with TRBJ2-7; tentative D call: TRBD1 (6 bases). Germline assignment: CDR1 SGHNT and CDR2 YENEEA. Trimming stripped 2 bases from V and 0 bases from J, with 20 bases between. This CDR3 contains 18 residues. Here the CDR3 reads CASSLTGLYRFSSYEQYF. CDR3 in DNA: TGTGCCAGCAGCTTAACAGGGTTGTATCGTTTCAGCTCCTACGAGCAGTACTTC.

The V and J genes are TRBV6-2 or TRBV6-3 and TRBJ1-1; D is perhaps TRBD1 (5 bases). Deletions cut 0 bases from V and 10 bases from J, with 12 bases between. CDR1 and CDR2 from the germline V gene are MNHEY and SVGEGT. The CDR3 spans 13 residues. In DNA form, the CDR3 reads TGTGCCAGCAGTTACTCGGGGGACCCGAGAGCTTTCTTT. Translated: CASSYSGDPRAFF.

This chain joins TRBV2 and TRBJ1-2, with TRBD1 identical over 9 bases. CDR3 length: 16 amino acids. Germline loops: CDR1 SNHLY, CDR2 FYNNEI. The trim removed 5 bases at V and 0 bases at J, leaving 7 bases unmatched. The CDR3 sequence is CASSSGQGTPNYGYTF. The CDR3 region has the DNA TGTGCCAGCAGTTCCGGACAGGGGACCCCTAACTATGGCTACACCTTC.

The chain recombines TRBV6-6 with TRBJ2-1, with TRBD1 matching over 7 bases. The germline CDR1 and CDR2 sequences are MNHNY and SVGAGI (reference sequence). Trimming at V came to 4 bases and at J to 2 bases, leaving 8 bases not matched to a gene. This CDR3 comprises 16 residues. The CDR3 region is CASSSTGTAAYNEQFF. The CDR3 DNA is TGTGCCAGCAGTTCGACCGGGACAGCCGCCTACAATGAGCAGTTCTTC.

This clonotype was counted at least ten times. This sequence joins TRBV20-1 and TRBJ2-5; possible D gene TRBD1, 5 bases. Germline lookup yields CDR1 DFQATT and CDR2 SNEGSKA (reference sequence). The CDR3 contains 12 residues. Trimming removed 3 bases at V and 0 bases at J, with 5 bases between. The CDR3 here is CSARGHQETQYF. In nucleotides, the CDR3 is TGCAGTGCTAGGGGGCACCAAGAGACCCAGTACTTC.

The rearrangement joins TRBV9 to TRBJ2-2; D may be TRBD1 (6 bases). The germline gives CDR1 SGDLS, CDR2 YYNGEE. The CDR3 runs 15 residues. V shed 3 bases and J shed 5 bases, with 14 bases lying between them. CDR3 coding DNA: TGTGCCAGCAGCGCTCACAGGGTGGGGACCGGGGAGCTGTTTTTT. As protein: CASSAHRVGTGELFF.

This clonotype was recorded a few times. The chain uses TRBV20-1 and TRBJ2-7, with 12 bases aligning to TRBD1. This CDR3 is 14 amino acids long. J was trimmed by 7 bases and V by 4 bases; bases with no gene match: 8. CDR1 DFQATT and CDR2 SNEGSKA come from the germline V gene (reference sequence). CDR3 sequence (DNA): TGCAGTGCTACCACCGGGACAGGGGGCCGGGAGCAGTACTTC. It encodes CSATTGTGGREQYF.

The chain employs TRBV6-2 or TRBV6-3 and TRBJ1-2; possible D gene TRBD1, 5 bases. CDR1 MNHEY and CDR2 SVGEGT come from the germline V gene. The CDR3 contains 14 residues. The ends were cut back, 6 bases at V and 3 bases at J, with 14 bases in the middle. CDR3 nucleotides: TGTGCCAGCAGCCCTGGGACGGAAGACTATGGCTACACCTTC. Its protein product is CASSPGTEDYGYTF.

The V call is TRBV5-8, the J call TRBJ2-4; 7 bases are a match to TRBD1. With the DNA end fitting TRBJ2-7 better, the J assignment may be wrong. The CDR3 is 13 amino acids. CDR1 and CDR2 from the germline V gene are SGHTS and YDEGEE. The CDR3 protein is CASRQIGGSEQYF. The CDR3 DNA sequence: TGTGCCAGCCGCCAAATAGGGGGCTCCGAGCAGTACTTC.

This clonotype appeared a few times. The V and J genes are TRBV10-3 and TRBJ2-1, with 12 bases aligning to TRBD2. CDR3 length: 15 amino acids. Trimming removed 5 bases from V and 4 bases from J; junction bases left unmatched: 3. In germline, CDR1 is ENHRY, CDR2 SYGVKD. The CDR3 coding sequence is TGTGCCATCAGTTCTAGCGGGGGGGCGTACAATGAGCAGTTCTTC. This sequence encodes CAISSSGGAYNEQFF.

This clonotype has just a few counts. The gene calls are TRBV28 and TRBJ2-7; weak D call: TRBD1 (6 bases). This CDR3 contains 17 residues. The germline V and J ends were trimmed by 8 bases and 3 bases, with 26 bases remaining between them. Germline CDR1 reads MDHEN; CDR2 reads SYDVKM. For the CDR3, the DNA is TGTGCCAGCGGTCAGTGGGTATTCCGGGACAAGCACTACGAGCAGTACTTC. It specifies CASGQWVFRDKHYEQYF.

The gene calls are TRBV11-1 and TRBJ2-1; D is undetermined. The CDR3 spans 15 residues. Germline V CDR1 and CDR2: SGHAT, FQDESV (reference sequence). With 1 base removed from V and 2 bases from J, the gap between germline ends came to 9 bases. Here the CDR3 reads CASSLETHTYNEQFF. Written as DNA, the CDR3 is TGTGCCAGCAGCTTAGAGACCCACACCTACAATGAGCAGTTCTTC.

This clonotype has more than one count but fewer than ten. The chain uses TRBV5-1 and TRBJ2-3; D unclear. The V and J ends lost 4 bases and 0 bases respectively, with 12 bases between them. This CDR3 has 15 residues. Per the germline V gene, CDR1 is SGHRS and CDR2 is YFSETQ. The CDR3 DNA reads as TGCGCCAGCAGCGTCGCGGCCCAAAGCACAGATACGCAGTATTTT. Its translation: CASSVAAQSTDTQYF.

The chain has TRBV20-1 and TRBJ2-7, with a weak D call TRBD1 (5 bases). The V gene's germline CDR1 is DFQATT and CDR2 SNEGSKA (reference sequence). Trimming removed 3 bases from V and 3 bases from J, with 15 bases in between. This CDR3 region has 14 residues. Here the CDR3 reads CSARETETDYEQYF. The CDR3 nucleotides are TGCAGTGCTAGGGAGACAGAGACAGACTACGAGCAGTACTTC.

The CDR3 nucleotides read TGTGCCAGCAGTTTAAGTACTAGCGGGGGACTAGCCAAAAACATTCAGTACTTC. Its protein product is CASSLSTSGGLAKNIQYF. The chain has TRBV12-3 or TRBV12-4 and TRBJ2-4; 11 nucleotides line up with TRBD2. V shed 2 bases, J shed 0 bases, and the junction held 6 bases outside the gene matches. The CDR3 has 18 amino acids.

The chain has TRBV10-3 and TRBJ1-2; D remains unclear. Trimming removed 3 bases at V and 7 bases at J, with 9 bases between. This CDR3 is built from 12 residues. CDR1 is ENHRY, CDR2 SYGVKD, per germline. The CDR3 region is CAISEMAGGYTF. The CDR3 nucleotides read TGTGCCATCAGTGAAATGGCAGGTGGCTACACCTTC.

This clonotype was observed a handful of times. The J gene is TRBJ1-2, the V gene TRBV6-6; no firm D call. The CDR3 sequence is 13 residues long. Looked up from germline, CDR1 is MNHNY and CDR2 is SVGAGI (reference sequence). The V end lost 5 bases, the J end lost 4 bases, and 11 bases lay between the germline ends. The CDR3 loop reads CASSASETYGYTF. The CDR3 region has the DNA TGTGCCAGCAGTGCCTCAGAGACCTATGGCTACACCTTC.

This clonotype has just one count. The chain recombines TRBV2 with TRBJ2-7; D gene ambiguous. V was pared by 6 bases and J by 2 bases, with 8 bases between. CDR1 and CDR2 (germline): SNHLY, FYNNEI. The CDR3 loop spans 12 amino acids. The CDR3 DNA sequence: TGTGCCAGCAGCGCCATTGCCTACGAGCAGTACTTC. It translates to CASSAIAYEQYF. The full variable domain, with the rest looked up from reference TRBV2 and TRBJ2-7, is EPEVTQTPSHQVTQMGQEVILRCVPISNHLYFYWYRQILGQKVEFLVSFYNNEISEKSEIFDDQFSVERPDGSNFTLKIRSTKLEDSAMYFCASSAIAYEQYFGPGTRLTVT.

The chain has TRBV9 and TRBJ1-2; no reliable D call. There are 12 residues in the CDR3. Trimming removed 0 bases at V and 6 bases at J, with 6 bases between. Germline CDR1 reads SGDLS; CDR2 reads YYNGEE. The CDR3 region is CASSVVRDGYTF. The CDR3 DNA sequence: TGTGCCAGCAGCGTAGTACGGGATGGCTACACCTTC.